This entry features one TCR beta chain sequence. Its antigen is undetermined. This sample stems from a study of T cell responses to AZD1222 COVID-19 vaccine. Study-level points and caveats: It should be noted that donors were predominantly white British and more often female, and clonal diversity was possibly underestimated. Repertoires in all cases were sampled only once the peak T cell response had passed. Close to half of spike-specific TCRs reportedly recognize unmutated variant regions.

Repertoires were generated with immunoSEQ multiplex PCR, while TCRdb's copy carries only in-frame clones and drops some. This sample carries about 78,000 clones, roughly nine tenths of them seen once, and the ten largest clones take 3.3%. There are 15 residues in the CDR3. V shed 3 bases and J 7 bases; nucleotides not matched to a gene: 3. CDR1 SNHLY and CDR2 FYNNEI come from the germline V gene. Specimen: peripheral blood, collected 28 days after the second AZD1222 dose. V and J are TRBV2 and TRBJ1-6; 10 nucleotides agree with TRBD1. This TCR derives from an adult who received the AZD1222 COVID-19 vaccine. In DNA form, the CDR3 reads TGTGCCAGCAGTGAGTTGGGACAGGGGAATTCACCCCTCCACTTT. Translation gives CASSELGQGNSPLHF.